A single sample is the source of the 30 T cell receptor beta chains below, sequenced in a study of blood T cell repertoires in COVID-19. TCRdb's table, derived via immunoSEQ multiplex PCR, lists solely in-frame clones and lacks some. This table holds 160,000 or so clones, less than 85% found once. The source material was PBMCs or T cells enriched from blood (not recorded which). Every receptor here comes from a man aged 55-75 years who had recovered from COVID-19.

V gene TRBV6-5 combines with J gene TRBJ2-5; 12 positions match TRBD1. Trimming cost V 6 bases and J 2 bases; bases outside gene matches: 4. The CDR3 runs 15 residues. Germline values: CDR1 MNHEY, CDR2 SVGAGI. This CDR3 reads CASRGTGGSQETQYF. The CDR3 DNA reads TGTGCCAGCAGGGGGACAGGGGGCTCTCAAGAGACCCAGTACTTC.

The chain couples TRBV5-5 to TRBJ1-5, with TRBD1 identical over 8 bases. The CDR3 is made up of 15 amino acids. From germline, CDR1 is SGHKS and CDR2 YYEKEE (reference sequence). The J segment lost 6 bases and the V segment lost 1 base, leaving 6 bases of the junction unmatched. CDR3 loop: CASSLRQGAPQPQHF. The CDR3 DNA reads as TGTGCCAGCAGCTTGAGGCAGGGGGCTCCTCAGCCCCAGCATTTT.

This clone was counted a single time. This chain links TRBV5-1 with TRBJ2-3; 8 bases match TRBD2. CDR3 length equals 15 residues. V shed 0 bases, J shed 4 bases, and the junction held 4 bases outside the gene matches. Germline values: CDR1 SGHRS, CDR2 YFSETQ. The CDR3 DNA reads as TGCGCCAGCAGCTTGGGACTAGCGTCGGCAGATACGCAGTATTTT. It yields the protein CASSLGLASADTQYF.

The J gene is TRBJ2-1, the V gene TRBV19, with 14 bases that match TRBD2. The ends lost 3 bases at V and 2 bases at J; junction bases unmatched: 9. Germline V gene lookup returns CDR1 LNHDA and CDR2 SQIVND (reference sequence). The CDR3 has 19 residues. The CDR3 region has the DNA TGTGCCAGTAGTATTTACACCTGGACTAGCGGGAGGCCCTACAATGAGCAGTTCTTC. Protein product: CASSIYTWTSGRPYNEQFF.

The chain links TRBV27 to TRBJ1-2; 8 positions agree with TRBD1. The CDR3 is 15 amino acids. The ends lost 7 bases at V and 3 bases at J; junction bases unmatched: 10. The germline V gene encodes CDR1 MNHEY and CDR2 SMNVEV (reference sequence). The CDR3 region is CASTPTGALDYGYTF. CDR3 nucleotide sequence: TGTGCCAGCACCCCGACAGGGGCTCTCGACTATGGCTACACCTTC.

This chain connects TRBV7-2 to TRBJ2-7; 12 positions agree with TRBD2. This CDR3 has 15 residues. The junction had 3 bases not matched to a gene; V was cut back by 6 bases and J by 0 bases. CDR1 and CDR2 from the germline V gene are SGHTA and FQGNSA. In nucleotides, the CDR3 is TGTGCCAGCAGTTTACTAGCGGGAGGCTCCTACGAGCAGTACTTC. This gives the protein CASSLLAGGSYEQYF.

This chain links TRBV9 with TRBJ1-2; D is possibly TRBD1 (5 bases). This CDR3 comprises 15 residues. In germline, CDR1 is SGDLS, CDR2 YYNGEE. The germline V and J ends were trimmed by 0 bases and 2 bases, with 11 bases remaining between them. CDR3 sequence reads: CASSVAGGGNYGYTF. The CDR3 DNA reads TGTGCCAGCAGCGTAGCGGGGGGTGGGAACTATGGCTACACCTTC.

This chain connects TRBV28 to TRBJ2-2; TRBD2 matches at 11 bases. The CDR3 has 15 residues. The V gene end was trimmed by 1 base and the J gene end by 6 bases; junction bases not matched to a gene: 1. Germline values: CDR1 MDHEN, CDR2 SYDVKM. CDR3 coding DNA: TGTGCCAGCAGTTTATTACTAGCGGGGGCCGGGGAGCTGTTTTTT. Its protein product is CASSLLLAGAGELFF.

This clone appeared a single time. The DNA for the CDR3 is TGTGCCAGCAGTTTTGTTGGGCCTCGCGGGAAAAGGGTCCCGGGCGGGGAGCTGTTTTTT. Translated, it gives CASSFVGPRGKRVPGGELFF. The chain carries TRBV28 and TRBJ2-2; TRBD2 might be the D (6 bases). This CDR3 region has 20 residues. Between the trimmed V and J ends, which lost 3 bases and 7 bases, there was a span of 30 bases. CDR1 MDHEN and CDR2 SYDVKM come from the germline V gene.

The rearrangement uses TRBV12-5 and TRBJ2-7, with D uncertain. The V end lost 3 bases, the J end lost 3 bases, and 9 bases lay between the germline ends. Germline values: CDR1 LGHNT, CDR2 FRNRAP. CDR3 size: 13 residues. The CDR3 DNA sequence: TGTGCTAGTGGTTTCGACGACAACTACGAGCAGTACTTC. This translates into CASGFDDNYEQYF.

This clone has just one count. V usage is TRBV7-9 and J usage is TRBJ1-6, with 10 bases lining up with TRBD1. The germline CDR1 and CDR2 sequences are SEHNR and FQNEAQ (reference sequence). The CDR3 is 16 residues long. V trimming: 5 bases; J trimming: 5 bases; junction bases outside the gene matches: 6. CDR3: CASSQSTGGDNSPLHF. CDR3 DNA sequence: TGTGCCAGCAGCCAATCGACAGGGGGCGATAATTCACCCCTCCACTTT.

This chain uses TRBV19 with TRBJ1-1, with a possible D match to TRBD1 (6 bases). Germline V gives CDR1 LNHDA, CDR2 SQIVND (reference sequence). The CDR3 loop spans 14 amino acids. V gave up 4 bases and J gave up 6 bases, with 15 bases separating them. CDR3 nucleotides: TGTGCCAGTAGTACAAGACAGGTCCGTCCTGAAGCTTTCTTT. Amino acids: CASSTRQVRPEAFF.

J is TRBJ1-3 and V is TRBV10-1; 7 nucleotides line up with TRBD1. V shed 8 bases and J 0 bases; nucleotides not matched to a gene: 13. Germline lookup yields CDR1 WNHNN and CDR2 SYGVQD (reference sequence). This CDR3 has 17 amino acids. CDR3 in amino acids: CASSPRGETYSGNTIYF. The CDR3 DNA is TGCGCCAGCTCCCCCAGGGGGGAGACCTACTCTGGAAACACCATATATTTT.

This clone occurred a few times. V gene TRBV7-2 combines with J gene TRBJ1-6; possibly TRBD1 for D (5 bases). Trimming pared 3 bases from V and 7 bases from J, leaving 13 bases between. The germline V gene has CDR1 SGHTA and CDR2 FQGNSA. The CDR3 has 15 amino acids. This CDR3 is CASSFSRQGNSPLHF. The CDR3 region has the DNA TGTGCCAGCAGCTTCTCTCGGCAGGGCAATTCACCCCTCCACTTT.

Remarks on this clone: The junction does not match germline at one end; this may be a read error. The rearrangement uses TRBV29-1 and TRBJ2-7; D uncertain. Germline V lookup: CDR1 SQVTM, CDR2 ANQGSEA. The CDR3 has 13 amino acids. CDR3 protein: CSGEAPPSYEQYF. In nucleotides, the CDR3 is TGCAGCGGTGAAGCCCCCCCTTCCTACGAGCAGTACTTC.

The gene calls are TRBV14 and TRBJ2-2, with D hard to call. Trimming removed 1 base from V and 4 bases from J, with 10 bases in between. The CDR3 spans 15 residues. The V gene's germline CDR1 is SGHDN and CDR2 FVKESK. CDR3 sequence (DNA): TGTGCCAGCAGCCAAGGAGGCGTCGGCACCGGGGAGCTGTTTTTT. Protein: CASSQGGVGTGELFF. Full variable domain (missing parts from reference TRBV14 and TRBJ2-2): EAGVTQFPSHSVIEKGQTVTLRCDPISGHDNLYWYRRVMGKEIKFLLHFVKESKQDESGMPNNRFLAERTGGTYSTLKVQPAELEDSGVYFCASSQGGVGTGELFFGEGSRLTVL.

This clone was observed at least ten times. The chain links TRBV9 to TRBJ1-1; unclear D gene. The CDR3 sequence is 14 residues long. Per germline, CDR1 SGDLS and CDR2 YYNGEE. The V end lost 3 bases, the J end lost 1 base, and 10 bases lay between the germline ends. The CDR3 sequence is CASSERATNTEAFF. CDR3 bases: TGTGCCAGCAGCGAGCGGGCCACGAACACTGAAGCTTTCTTT.

The rearrangement uses TRBV24-1 and TRBJ2-7; 7 bases match TRBD1. This CDR3 is 14 amino acids long. From germline, CDR1 is KGHDR and CDR2 SFDVKD. Unmatched junction bases numbered 6, after V lost 5 bases and J lost 3 bases. CDR3 nucleotide sequence: TGTGCCACCAGTGGACCCCGGGACAGCTACGAGCAGTACTTC. Amino acid sequence: CATSGPRDSYEQYF.

This clone was counted between two and nine times. The chain recombines TRBV2 with TRBJ1-4; TRBD1 matches at 8 bases. Germline-derived CDR1 and CDR2 are SNHLY and FYNNEI. J lost 8 bases, V lost 7 bases, and 6 bases had no gene match. The CDR3 length is 13 residues. The CDR3 DNA reads as TGTGCCAGCAAAGGACAGGGACGGGAAAAACTGTTTTTT. This translates into CASKGQGREKLFF. Looking up the rest from reference TRBV2 and TRBJ1-4 gives the full variable domain: EPEVTQTPSHQVTQMGQEVILRCVPISNHLYFYWYRQILGQKVEFLVSFYNNEISEKSEIFDDQFSVERPDGSNFTLKIRSTKLEDSAMYFCASKGQGREKLFFGSGTQLSVL.

The chain links TRBV19 to TRBJ1-5; TRBD1 aligns across 9 bases. From germline, CDR1 is LNHDA and CDR2 SQIVND (reference sequence). The V segment lost 6 bases and the J segment 7 bases; nucleotides outside the gene matches: 4. The CDR3 covers 13 residues. As DNA, the CDR3 is TGTGCCAGTAGGGGACAGGGAAACCAGCCCCAGCATTTT. This gives the protein CASRGQGNQPQHF. The variable domain in full, completed from reference TRBV19 and TRBJ1-5, reads DGGITQSPKYLFRKEGQNVTLSCEQNLNHDAMYWYRQDPGQGLRLIYYSQIVNDFQKGDIAEGYSVSREKKESFPLTVTSAQKNPTAFYLCASRGQGNQPQHFGDGTRLSIL.

The gene calls are TRBV3-1 (or the pseudogene TRBV3-2) and TRBJ1-2; possibly TRBD1 for D (5 bases). Trimming pared 6 bases from V and 3 bases from J, leaving 23 bases between. There are 17 residues in the CDR3. Germline lookup yields CDR1 LGHDT and CDR2 YNNKEL (reference sequence). The CDR3: CASSPVLWRGLDYGYTF. The CDR3 DNA follows: TGTGCCAGCAGTCCGGTATTGTGGCGGGGCCTCGACTATGGCTACACCTTC.

The table lists this clone with a few counts. The chain carries TRBV15 and TRBJ2-7; 10 positions agree with TRBD1. V was pared by 0 bases and J by 6 bases, with 8 bases of the junction left unmatched. This CDR3 is built from 16 residues. Looked up from germline, CDR1 is LNHNV and CDR2 is YYDKDF (reference sequence). CDR3 DNA: TGTGCCACCAGCAGAGAGGTAGACAGGGGGCCTAGCGAGCAGTACTTC. Residues: CATSREVDRGPSEQYF. Complete variable domain (other parts from reference TRBV15 and TRBJ2-7): DAMVIQNPRYQVTQFGKPVTLSCSQTLNHNVMYWYQQKSSQAPKLLFHYYDKDFNNEADTPDNFQSRRPNTSFCFLDIRSPGLGDTAMYLCATSREVDRGPSEQYFGPGTRLTVT.

In this sample, this clone turned up a few times. J is TRBJ1-2 and V is TRBV11-2, with D possibly TRBD1 on 5 matching bases. Germline values: CDR1 SGHAT, CDR2 FQNNGV. V was shortened by 6 bases and J by 7 bases, with 21 bases between the two germline ends. The CDR3 is 15 amino acids. The CDR3 here is CASREGDARATGYTF. CDR3 DNA: TGTGCCAGCAGGGAAGGGGATGCCAGGGCTACTGGCTACACCTTC. The whole variable domain, remainder taken from reference TRBV11-2 and TRBJ1-2, is EAGVAQSPRYKIIEKRQSVAFWCNPISGHATLYWYQQILGQGPKLLIQFQNNGVVDDSQLPKDRFSAERLKGVDSTLKIQPAKLEDSAVYLCASREGDARATGYTFGSGTRLTVV.

V and J are TRBV2 and TRBJ1-5; D not certain. V lost 2 bases, J lost 6 bases, and 11 bases lay in between. Germline V gene lookup returns CDR1 SNHLY and CDR2 FYNNEI. The CDR3 contains 14 residues. CDR3 protein: CASSERVGGQPQHF. The CDR3, as DNA: TGTGCCAGCAGTGAAAGAGTAGGAGGTCAGCCCCAGCATTTT.

The chain combines TRBV6-5 with TRBJ1-1; a weak D match, TRBD1 (5 bases). Trimming removed 6 bases at V and 8 bases at J, with 16 bases between. This CDR3 contains 13 residues. CDR1 MNHEY and CDR2 SVGAGI come from the germline V gene. CDR3 in amino acids: CASRLQGPQEAFF. The DNA for the CDR3 is TGTGCCAGCAGACTGCAGGGCCCCCAGGAAGCTTTCTTT.

The V call is TRBV5-1, the J call TRBJ1-4; TRBD1 matches 7 bases. This CDR3 comprises 14 residues. Germline V gives CDR1 SGHRS, CDR2 YFSETQ. With V trimmed by 4 bases and J by 8 bases, 8 bases remained unmatched. CDR3 nucleotides: TGCGCCAGCAGCCTTTGGGACAGTAGGGAAAAACTGTTTTTT. As protein: CASSLWDSREKLFF. Filled out from reference TRBV5-1 and TRBJ1-4, the complete variable domain reads KAGVTQTPRYLIKTRGQQVTLSCSPISGHRSVSWYQQTPGQGLQFLFEYFSETQRNKGNFPGRFSGRQFSNSRSEMNVSTLELGDSALYLCASSLWDSREKLFFGSGTQLSVL.

V and J are TRBV19 and TRBJ1-6; D gene ambiguous. The length of the CDR3 is 13 residues. With 7 bases removed from V and 6 bases from J, the gap between germline ends came to 10 bases. Germline loops: CDR1 LNHDA, CDR2 SQIVND (reference sequence). The DNA for the CDR3 is TGTGCCAGTAACGAGATCCGTAATTCACCCCTCCACTTT. Its protein is CASNEIRNSPLHF.

The chain links TRBV20-1 to TRBJ2-2; 7 bases are shared with TRBD2. This CDR3 has 14 amino acids. V gave up 3 bases and J gave up 4 bases; unmatched junction bases: 5. Germline V lookup: CDR1 DFQATT, CDR2 SNEGSKA (reference sequence). Written as DNA, the CDR3 is TGCAGTGCTAGTATCGGGGGGATCACCGGGGAGCTGTTTTTT. The encoded protein is CSASIGGITGELFF.

The J gene is TRBJ1-1, the V gene TRBV28; D perhaps matches TRBD1 (6 bases). The germline V and J ends were trimmed by 1 base and 5 bases, with 14 bases remaining between them. The germline V gene has CDR1 MDHEN and CDR2 SYDVKM. This CDR3 contains 15 residues. CDR3 loop: CASSLFRGKRTEAFF. The CDR3 DNA sequence: TGTGCCAGCAGTTTATTCAGGGGAAAGAGGACTGAAGCTTTCTTT. The full variable domain, with the rest looked up from reference TRBV28 and TRBJ1-1, is DVKVTQSSRYLVKRTGEKVFLECVQDMDHENMFWYRQDPGLGLRLIYFSYDVKMKEKGDIPEGYSVSREKKERFSLILESASTNQTSMYLCASSLFRGKRTEAFFGQGTRLTVV.

This chain joins TRBV4-1 and TRBJ2-7; TRBD2 might be the D (6 bases). The germline V gene has CDR1 MGHRA and CDR2 YSYEKL. V was pared by 3 bases and J by 1 base, with 22 bases between. CDR3 length: 18 residues. This CDR3 reads CASSHESTGLAQSYEQYF. The CDR3 DNA is TGCGCCAGCAGCCATGAATCCACGGGACTCGCTCAATCCTACGAGCAGTACTTC.